The rows below give T cell receptor beta chains drawn from one sample of a study of shared clonotypes between healthy human individuals. Profiled with immunoSEQ multiplex PCR; TCRdb holds only in-frame clones, not every one. This table has roughly 2,300,000 clones, under 95% appearing once. Sequencing was done on a sample of naive CD4+ T cells from PBMCs. The source of these receptors is a man between 18 and 29 years old in good health. Some clones in this sample may be carry-over from other donors' samples. Both conserved end residues are part of each CDR3. D genes are given only for firm matches. The listing skips clone size in some rows; elsewhere it reads once, few, many or a size class.

V gene	D gene	J gene	clone size	CDR3 DNA	CDR3 protein
TRBV28	TRBD2	TRBJ2-1	.	TGTGCCAGCAGTTCAGCGGGGGGATACAATGAGCAGTTCTTC	CASSSAGGYNEQFF
TRBV7-9	TRBD2	TRBJ2-7	.	TGTGCCAGCAGCTTAGGCGGTTTCGCTAGCGGCAGAGTCGAGCAGTACTTC	CASSLGGFASGRVEQYF
TRBV7-6	TRBD2	TRBJ2-7	once	TGTGCCAGCAGCTTAGCCCCCCCCCTTGGCGGGAGTGGCGAGCAGTACTTC	CASSLAPPLGGSGEQYF
TRBV28	.	TRBJ2-7	.	TGTGCCAGCAGTTTATTCGCATTTGAGCAGTACTTC	CASSLFAFEQYF
TRBV5-1	TRBD1	TRBJ2-2	.	TGCGCCAGCAGCTTACTGGGACAGGGGACGGGCACCGGGGAGCTGTTTTTT	CASSLLGQGTGTGELFF
TRBV6-6	.	TRBJ1-1	.	TGTGCCAGCAGTTACTCGGGGGGGCCCAACACTGAAGCTTTCTTT	CASSYSGGPNTEAFF
TRBV29-1	.	TRBJ2-1	.	TGCAGCGTCCAGAGTGTAGAGGCGGAATCCTACAATGAGCAGTTCTTC	CSVQSVEAESYNEQFF
TRBV28	TRBD2	TRBJ2-1	.	TGTGCCAGCAGGATGGGACTAGCGGCTACCTACAATGAGCAGTTCTTC	CASRMGLAATYNEQFF
TRBV7-3	TRBD2	TRBJ2-2	.	TGTGCCAGCAGCCACCGGGGACTAGCGGGAGGGCCCGGGTCCGGGGAGCTGTTTTTT	CASSHRGLAGGPGSGELFF
TRBV18	.	TRBJ1-1	.	TGTGCCAGCTCCTCCACCGATTCCTCGGCTGAAGCTTTCTTT	CASSSTDSSAEAFF
TRBV5-1	TRBD2	TRBJ2-1	.	TGCGCCAGCAGCTTGAGAGGGAGGGGTGAGCAGTTCTTC	CASSLRGRGEQFF
TRBV11-2	TRBD1	TRBJ1-4	once	TGTGCCAGCAGCTCTACAGGGGTGACTAATGAAAAACTGTTTTTT	CASSSTGVTNEKLFF
TRBV11-2	TRBD2	TRBJ2-2	.	TGTGCCAGCAGACCACGGCGGGAGGTCGGGGAGCTGTTTTTT	CASRPRREVGELFF
TRBV7-9	.	TRBJ1-3	.	TGTGCCAGCAGCTTAGCAGGGGGAGGAAACACCATATATTTT	CASSLAGGGNTIYF
TRBV10-3	.	TRBJ1-3	.	TGTGCCATCAGTGGTTCTCAGAGATCTGGAAACACCATATATTTT	CAISGSQRSGNTIYF
TRBV5-1	TRBD2	TRBJ2-1	.	TGCGCCAGCAGCTGGAGGTCTAGCGGGAGGGGGTACAATGAGCAGTTCTTC	CASSWRSSGRGYNEQFF
TRBV4-1	TRBD1	TRBJ1-2	once	TGCGCCAGCAGCCAGGGACAGGGGACTACTTATGGCTACACCTTC	CASSQGQGTTYGYTF
TRBV7-9	.	TRBJ1-4	.	TGTGCCAGCAGGGTGGTGGGTGGCGATGAAAAACTGTTTTTT	CASRVVGGDEKLFF
TRBV30	.	TRBJ1-2	.	TGTGCCTGGAACCTGCACTCCAAGGCCCCAAAACAGGGATACTATGGCTACACCTTC	CAWNLHSKAPKQGYYGYTF
TRBV5-1	.	TRBJ2-5	.	TGCGCCAGCAGCTTGGAAGGGACCACACCCGGGGAGACCCAGTACTTC	CASSLEGTTPGETQYF
TRBV28	.	TRBJ1-6	.	TGTGCCACCGACGGACTGTCTGTCGGCGGGGGATCACCCCTCCACTTT	CATDGLSVGGGSPLHF
TRBV6-1	.	TRBJ2-7	.	TGTGCCAGCGACCGGGACCCAAGAGGGGGCGAGCAGTACTTC	CASDRDPRGGEQYF
TRBV7-2	.	TRBJ1-1	few	TGTGCCAGCAGCTTAATTGTGGACGCTGAAGCTTTCTTT	CASSLIVDAEAFF